Listed here is a single TCR beta chain. The entry originates in a study of blood T cell dynamics during melanoma immunotherapy. Sequenced by immunoSEQ multiplex PCR; TCRdb stores in-frame clones only, minus some. The repertoire consists of about 28,000 clones, with roughly 88% occurring once and the leading ten covering about a tenth. The time point denotes: week 3, after first cycle of checkpoint inhibitor. One draw preceded checkpoint blockade; another followed its first cycle at week 3. Sequencing used blood, obtained from a patient treated with checkpoint blockade. The receptor's source is a human donor with melanoma.

Here the CDR3 reads CASSQDPAGNSYNEQFF. CDR3 nucleotides: TGCGCCAGCAGCCAAGACCCCGCGGGGAACTCCTACAATGAGCAGTTCTTC. V and J are TRBV4-3 and TRBJ2-1; tentative D call: TRBD2 (6 bases). V was trimmed by 0 bases and J by 0 bases, leaving 12 bases between them. CDR1 and CDR2 (germline): LGHNA, YSLEER. The CDR3 covers 17 residues.